This TCR beta chain was profiled in a study of response to subunit inactivated influenza vaccine. The V gene lost 7 bases and the J gene lost 1 base, with 5 bases spanning the gap. The CDR3 has 11 residues. Germline CDR1 DFQATT, CDR2 SNEGSKA (reference sequence). Study-wide findings and caveats: The authors suggested that few new T cells are recruited per seasonal influenza vaccination.

This clonotype was detected only a few times. Its antigen remains unidentified. TCRdb re-called the RT-PCR reads through MiXCR, storing one row per CDR3 protein. The sample includes 150,000 to 200,000 distinct CDR3 sequences, about 12% of them seen just once. The same specimen was also included in a second study, on T cells expressing NK-cell markers. From that report: What made the TCR beta cDNA was 5'RACE template switching with UMIs. Beta-chain profiling covered CD3+CD56+NKG2C+, CD3+CD56+NKG2C- and CD3+CD56-NKG2C+ sorted subsets. Seven sequenced donors out of eight were HCMV-seropositive, one seronegative. HCMV specificity of the expanded NKG2C+ T cell clones stayed unclear.

Specimen: CD8+ T cells sorted from PBMCs, collected 12 days after vaccination. The chain recombines TRBV20-1 with TRBJ2-1; D ambiguous. This TCR derives from a man aged 45-65 years who received an inactivated influenza vaccine. The CDR3 DNA reads TGCAGTGGGGGATCCTACAATGAGCAGTTCTTC. This translates into CSGGSYNEQFF.